This T cell receptor (beta chain) is drawn from a study of OX40 agonist ivuxolimab in advanced cancers. Across the whole study: From about 23 to 85 years was the age range, with a mean of approximately 63 years, and approximately 80% were male. Overall study results and limits: The study found that CD8+ T cells averaged more expanded clones than CD4+. Partial responders at 0.1-3.0 mg/kg had among the lowest clonal expansion.

With 4 bases clipped from V and 3 bases from J, the junction kept 7 bases outside the gene matches. The CDR3 spans 15 residues. Germline V gene data show CDR1 as LNHDA and CDR2 as SQIVND (reference sequence). The assay was immunoSEQ multiplex PCR, and TCRdb's table has in-frame clones only and misses some. This table has 110,000 or so clones, 75% to 95% appearing once. Note on this clone: Its target is unknown.

This clonotype was sampled from an adult with an advanced solid tumor such as melanoma, head and neck, liver or kidney cancer. The specimen comprised CD4+ or CD8+ T cells sorted from blood, sampled in a trial of the OX40 agonist ivuxolimab. The chain couples TRBV19 to TRBJ1-2; 8 bases are shared with TRBD1. The CDR3 spells CASSSQGTGHYGYTF. The CDR3 nucleotides read TGTGCCAGTAGTAGTCAGGGGACAGGTCACTATGGCTACACCTTC.